Listed below are T cell receptor beta chains from one sample, sequenced in a study of blood T cells in healthy people across ages. In TCRdb, the 5' RACE reads were re-called with MiXCR into one record per CDR3 protein. The data contain 1 million or so distinct CDR3 sequences, approximately 26% of them singletons. The data were also submitted as part of a second study, on T cells of mothers and their children.

Specimen: blood. These receptors all come from a girl aged 2 to 10 in good health. The CDR3 runs from the conserved cysteine through the conserved F or W. Clone size is given for some rows only: seen once, a few or many times, or a class if the clone is expanded.

v_call clone_size cdr3_aa
TRBV20-1 . CSATSGVSYNEQFF
TRBV7-3 . CASSPRAGTDTQYF
TRBV12-3/TRBV12-4 . CASSRSGGDDTEAFF
TRBV11-2 few CASSFLGPAVGGELFF
TRBV29-1 . CSVDTGTAYTGELFF
TRBV27 . CASYARQMSTDTQYF
TRBV18 few CASSPDSGGETQYF
TRBV28 . CASSSGTLGSYEQYF
TRBV7-2 few CASSLVTGFDEQFF
TRBV7-8 few CASSSTGRGAYEQYF
TRBV4-2 . CASSQDIGQEETQYF
TRBV28 few CASTQGVGRSEQFF